This is a list of T cell receptor beta chains from one sample in a study of T cell responses to AZD1222 COVID-19 vaccine. Here immunoSEQ multiplex PCR was the method, and the copy in TCRdb shows in-frame clones only, minus some. This sample has approximately 130,000 clones, with approximately 90% found just once. The input for sequencing was peripheral blood, taken on day 0 of MenACWY control vaccination. All receptors come from an adult in good health. The CDR3 runs from the conserved cysteine through the conserved F or W. The D gene is left open where the match is weak. The listing skips clone size in some rows; elsewhere it reads once, few, many or a size class.

cdr3_nt cdr3_aa v_call clone_size j_call d_call
TGTGCCAGCACCCCGAGCTCCACAGATACGCAGTATTTT CASTPSSTDTQYF TRBV7-2 - TRBJ2-3 -
TGTGCCAGTAGTATAGGACAGGGACTACCTGAAGCTTTCTTT CASSIGQGLPEAFF TRBV19 - TRBJ1-1 TRBD1
TGTGCCAGCAGTTGGGACAGGAACACCGGGGAGCTGTTTTTT CASSWDRNTGELFF TRBV6-5 - TRBJ2-2 TRBD1
TGTGCCAGCAGCTTAAGAGAGACGGAGTATGGCTACACCTTC CASSLRETEYGYTF TRBV7-8 once TRBJ1-2 -
TGTGCCAGCAGCTCCCTTATGGGGCGGAGCACAGATACGCAGTATTTT CASSSLMGRSTDTQYF TRBV7-8 - TRBJ2-3 -
TGTGCCAGCAGTGAGAGGACAGGGGGTATCGATGAGCAGTTCTTC CASSERTGGIDEQFF TRBV6-1 - TRBJ2-1 TRBD1
TGTGCCAGCAGTTTCCGAGGTGAGCAGTTCTTC CASSFRGEQFF TRBV12-3/TRBV12-4 - TRBJ2-1 -
TGTGCCAGCAGCTCTCAGGGGGAGAACACTGAAGCTTTCTTT CASSSQGENTEAFF TRBV7-9 - TRBJ1-1 TRBD1
TGTGCCAGCAGTTTGGGGGAGCCGACAGATACGCAGTATTTT CASSLGEPTDTQYF TRBV5-8 - TRBJ2-3 -
TGTGCCAGCAGTAGACTCAGGGGACTCTCCTACGAGCAGTACTTC CASSRLRGLSYEQYF TRBV27 - TRBJ2-7 -
TGTGCCAGCAGCCCGATACAGGGTCAGAGCACTGAAGCTTTCTTT CASSPIQGQSTEAFF TRBV5-4 - TRBJ1-1 -
TGTGCCGGTGGACAGGGGGTAGTTGGGGAGCTGTTTTTT CAGGQGVVGELFF TRBV28 few TRBJ2-2 TRBD1
TGTGCCTGGAGATACGAGAGGCTAAACTGGGCTTTCTTT CAWRYERLNWAFF TRBV30 - TRBJ1-1 -
TGTGCCAGCTCACCAGACTTCTCCTACAATGAGCAGTTCTTC CASSPDFSYNEQFF TRBV18 - TRBJ2-1 -
TGTGCCAGCAGCCAAGATACCTCCGGGAGAACGCAGTATTTT CASSQDTSGRTQYF TRBV3-1/TRBV3-2 - TRBJ2-3 -
TGTGCCAGCAGTGAAGCATCGAACACTGAAGCTTTCTTT CASSEASNTEAFF TRBV2 - TRBJ1-1 -
TGCGCCAGCGACCCCGGGAGTAACACTGAAGCTTTCTTT CASDPGSNTEAFF TRBV5-1 - TRBJ1-1 -
TGTGCCAGCAGCGTACAGGGTGGGGGTTTGGGTGAGCAGTTCTTC CASSVQGGGLGEQFF TRBV9 few TRBJ2-1 -
TGTGCCATCAGTGAGGGTGGGGGTGGCTATGGCTACACCTTC CAISEGGGGYGYTF TRBV10-3 once TRBJ1-2 -
TGTGCCTGGAGTCCAGGTCTCTCCTACGAGCAGTACTTC CAWSPGLSYEQYF TRBV30 once TRBJ2-7 -
TGCGCCAGCAGCTTGATGATGGGCTTGGGGACTGAAGCTTTCTTT CASSLMMGLGTEAFF TRBV5-1 - TRBJ1-1 -
TGTGCCAGCAGCCCGTTTGAGACTCCTTACAATGAGCAGTTCTTC CASSPFETPYNEQFF TRBV11-3 - TRBJ2-1 -
TGTGCCAGCAGTTTAGATGGGGTAGCCCAGCATTTT CASSLDGVAQHF TRBV12-3/TRBV12-4 - TRBJ1-5 -
TGTGCCAGCAGCCAGGACAGGGTAAGTGTCACTGAAGCTTTCTTT CASSQDRVSVTEAFF TRBV4-2 - TRBJ1-1 TRBD1
TGTGCCAGCAGCCTCCCTGTTAATCAAGAGACCCAGTACTTC CASSLPVNQETQYF TRBV5-4 - TRBJ2-5 -
TGTGCCAGCAGCCTGACCGGGGGAATCGGGGAGCTGTTTTTT CASSLTGGIGELFF TRBV7-3 - TRBJ2-2 -
TGCGCCAGCAGCCAAGATACTAGCGGGCCTTACTCCTACAATGAGCAGTTCTTC CASSQDTSGPYSYNEQFF TRBV4-3 - TRBJ2-1 TRBD2
TGCAGCGTTGAAGAGGGGGCCGTCTATGGCTACACCTTC CSVEEGAVYGYTF TRBV29-1 - TRBJ1-2 -
TGTGCCACCAAGGGACCGGGGGGCTATGGCTACACCTTC CATKGPGGYGYTF TRBV28 - TRBJ1-2 -
TGTGCCAGCAGCTTAGTGGCGGGTAAAGAGACCCAGTACTTC CASSLVAGKETQYF TRBV7-8 - TRBJ2-5 -
TGTGCCAGCAGCTTTGCTGGGGGCGGGAGCTACGAGCAGTACTTC CASSFAGGGSYEQYF TRBV7-9 - TRBJ2-7 -
TGTGCCAGCAGCTTATTTTGGACCGGGGAGCTGTTTTTT CASSLFWTGELFF TRBV7-3 - TRBJ2-2 -
TGTGCCACCAGTGATTTGTCTACAGGGGGACAGTTCTTC CATSDLSTGGQFF TRBV24-1 - TRBJ2-1 TRBD1
TGTGCCAGCAGCTTAGGGGACAGTAGCAATCAGCCCCAGCATTTT CASSLGDSSNQPQHF TRBV7-8 - TRBJ1-5 TRBD1
TGTGCCAGCAGCTCCCAGACCTTCTACGAGCAGTACTTC CASSSQTFYEQYF TRBV6-5 - TRBJ2-7 -
TGTGCCAGCAGTCCCCCAGGGGACCTAAGGTACGAGCAGTACTTC CASSPPGDLRYEQYF TRBV6-5 - TRBJ2-7 -
TGCAGCGTTGAAGAACCATTAGGAAACACCATATATTTT CSVEEPLGNTIYF TRBV29-1 - TRBJ1-3 -
TGCGCCAGCAGCCAAGAAGGAGGTCCGAGCTCCTACAATGAGCAGTTCTTC CASSQEGGPSSYNEQFF TRBV4-1 - TRBJ2-1 -
TGTGCCTGGAGCCGGACTAGCGGGACCTATCGGGACACAGATACGCAGTATTTT CAWSRTSGTYRDTDTQYF TRBV30 - TRBJ2-3 TRBD2
TGTGCCAGCAGCGTAGGCGGTAGAAAAGAGACCCAGTACTTC CASSVGGRKETQYF TRBV9 - TRBJ2-5 -
TGTGCCAGCAGTTACTCGAGGTACGGCAATGAGCAGTTCTTC CASSYSRYGNEQFF TRBV6-5 - TRBJ2-1 -
TGTGCCAGCTCGAAAGGGCGCGGGAACACCGGGGAGCTGTTTTTT CASSKGRGNTGELFF TRBV7-8 - TRBJ2-2 -
TGCGCCAGCAGCCAGGCCTCGGCGGCCACAGATACGCAGTATTTT CASSQASAATDTQYF TRBV5-1 - TRBJ2-3 -
TGTGCCAGCAGCTCTCCGGCACTTACCGGGGAGCTGTTTTTT CASSSPALTGELFF TRBV5-4 - TRBJ2-2 -
TGTGCCAGCAGCGGGTTAACTAGCGTGGAGACCCAGTACTTC CASSGLTSVETQYF TRBV5-4 - TRBJ2-5 TRBD2
TGCGCCAGCAGAGAAGATCTGAACACTGAAGCTTTCTTT CASREDLNTEAFF TRBV10-1 once TRBJ1-1 -
TGTGCCAGCAGCTTAGGGGGACTAGCGGGAGGCCCTCCCCTCGATACGCAGTATTTT CASSLGGLAGGPPLDTQYF TRBV11-3 - TRBJ2-3 TRBD2